Listed below are T cell receptor beta chains from one sample, sequenced in a study of blood T cells in healthy people across ages. A single record per CDR3 protein comes from TCRdb applying MiXCR to the 5' RACE reads. The sample contains more than 500,000 distinct CDR3 sequences, approximately 30% of which appear only once. The sequenced sample was blood. The receptor source for this set is a woman aged 65 to 85 in good health. The CDR3 runs from the conserved cysteine through the conserved F or W. Each record gives: V gene, J gene, clone size, D gene, CDR3 protein, CDR3 DNA. D genes are given only for firm matches. Clone size appears in some rows only: once, few, many, or a class for an expanded clone.

TRBV7-3	TRBJ2-5	few	-	CASSLYGGPEETQYF	TGTGCCAGCAGCTTATACGGGGGGCCGGAAGAGACCCAGTACTTC
TRBV20-1	TRBJ1-4	few	-	CSARESSESGVLF	TGCAGTGCTAGAGAGTCATCAGAATCAGGGGTTCTATTT
TRBV7-8	TRBJ2-5	few	-	CASAGGRLEETQYF	TGTGCCAGCGCCGGGGGGCGCCTAGAAGAGACCCAGTACTTC
TRBV10-3	TRBJ2-5	few	-	CATVKTAPGETQYF	TGTGCCACCGTTAAAACGGCCCCGGGGGAGACCCAGTACTTC
TRBV12-3/TRBV12-4	TRBJ1-3	-	-	CASSAGVPGNTIYF	TGTGCCAGCAGTGCAGGGGTACCTGGAAACACCATATATTTT
TRBV20-1	TRBJ2-3	-	-	CSARDHREGTDTQYF	TGCAGTGCTAGAGATCACAGGGAGGGCACAGATACGCAGTATTTT
TRBV29-1	TRBJ1-3	-	-	CSVGGRAGNTIYF	TGCAGCGTCGGGGGGCGCGCTGGAAACACCATATATTTT
TRBV6-4	TRBJ1-5	-	-	CARRAQGYWQPQHF	TGTGCCAGACGAGCCCAGGGGTATTGGCAGCCCCAGCATTTT
TRBV24-1	TRBJ1-2	few	TRBD1	CATSDRGTNYGYTF	TGTGCCACCAGTGACAGGGGGACCAACTATGGCTACACCTTC
TRBV6-2/TRBV6-3	TRBJ2-7	-	-	CASSYGMSGRSYEQYF	TGTGCCAGCAGTTACGGTATGAGCGGGCGCTCCTACGAGCAGTACTTC
TRBV20-1	TRBJ2-3	few	-	CSAPLGGDTQYF	TGCAGTGCCCCTTTGGGGGGTGATACGCAGTATTTT
TRBV7-2	TRBJ1-4	-	TRBD1	CASSAGQGLSMELFF	TGTGCCAGCAGCGCGGGACAGGGGCTTTCTATGGAACTGTTTTTT
TRBV7-9	TRBJ2-7	-	-	CASSLEGSPPYEQYF	TGTGCCAGCAGCTTGGAGGGGAGTCCCCCTTACGAGCAGTACTTC
TRBV18	TRBJ1-2	-	-	CASSQGANYGYTF	TGTGCCAGCTCACAGGGAGCTAACTATGGCTACACCTTC
TRBV7-2	TRBJ2-7	-	TRBD1	CASSQQGIPYEQYF	TGTGCCAGCAGCCAACAGGGGATCCCCTACGAGCAGTACTTC
TRBV12-3/TRBV12-4	TRBJ2-3	-	-	CASSLEGFGDTQYF	TGTGCCAGCAGTTTAGAAGGGTTCGGAGATACGCAGTATTTT
TRBV6-6	TRBJ1-3	many	-	CASCTPPGNTIYF	TGTGCCAGCTGTACGCCGCCTGGAAACACCATATATTTT
TRBV6-2/TRBV6-3	TRBJ1-1	-	-	CASSGETGITEAFF	TGTGCCAGCAGTGGCGAAACAGGGATCACTGAAGCTTTCTTT
TRBV7-9	TRBJ2-7	-	TRBD2	CASSLERLAGRPEQYF	TGTGCCAGCAGCTTAGAAAGACTAGCGGGAAGGCCCGAGCAGTACTTC
TRBV20-1	TRBJ2-3	-	TRBD1	CSAVRDRGTQYF	TGCAGTGCTGTCCGGGACAGAGGTACGCAGTATTTT
TRBV5-1	TRBJ2-2	-	-	CASSLEGGWTGELFF	TGCGCCAGCAGCTTGGAGGGCGGATGGACCGGGGAGCTGTTTTTT
TRBV5-1	TRBJ2-5	-	TRBD1	CASSRDRPQETQYF	TGCGCCAGCAGTCGGGACAGGCCCCAAGAGACCCAGTACTTC
TRBV11-2	TRBJ2-3	-	TRBD1	CASSSNRGSTLSTDTQYF	TGTGCCAGCAGCTCGAACAGGGGCAGTACATTATCCACAGATACGCAGTATTTT
TRBV2	TRBJ1-3	-	TRBD1	CASSRTGGEQLYF	TGTGCCAGCAGCCGGACAGGGGGGGAGCAGCTATATTTT
TRBV4-2	TRBJ2-3	few	TRBD2	CASTPGGGDTDTQYF	TGTGCCAGCACCCCCGGGGGGGGCGATACAGATACGCAGTATTTT
TRBV3-1	TRBJ2-5	few	-	CASSQGLIAEQETQYF	TGTGCCAGCAGCCAAGGGCTGATAGCGGAGCAAGAGACCCAGTACTTC
TRBV5-1	TRBJ1-5	few	-	CASRSGAQGGPQHF	TGCGCCAGCAGGTCGGGGGCCCAGGGAGGGCCCCAGCATTTT
TRBV12-3/TRBV12-4	TRBJ1-1	few	-	CASSFTGAEAFF	TGTGCCAGCAGTTTCACCGGGGCTGAAGCTTTCTTT
TRBV20-1	TRBJ1-1	-	-	CSASEDVNTEAFF	TGCAGTGCTAGTGAAGATGTGAACACTGAAGCTTTCTTT